This TCR beta chain was sequenced for a study of shared clonotypes between healthy human individuals. Germline loops: CDR1 SGHRS, CDR2 YFSETQ. This CDR3 comprises 16 residues. V was cut by 4 bases and J by 7 bases, with 21 bases left in between. An assay was performed, and its level was deep. Sorted-subset replicate PCRs used about 190 ng of genomic DNA. This amount corresponded to 30,000 to 35,000 T cell genomes. Original processing notes: Sequence data from immunoSEQ were junction-only and lacked quality scores; consequently, filtering differed. TCRdb keeps only in-frame clones here, not all; method: immunoSEQ multiplex PCR. D and trimming come from the DNA, and the V and J calls and clone size come from that table. The sample records about 650,000 clones, roughly 95% being singletons. Study-level points and caveats: Specimens sampled were limited to blood, with tissue repertoires likely differing.

As concerns this clone: Its antigen remains unidentified.

Cells designated naive CD8 were CD45RO-negative and were positively selected for CCR7, with terminally differentiated effector memory CD45RA+ cells excluded. This TCR was recovered from a woman in her twenties or thirties in good health. The sample was naive CD8+ T cells sorted from blood. V is TRBV5-1 and J is TRBJ2-1, with D possibly being TRBD1 (6 bases). CDR3 in amino acids: CASSPGDWDFMNEQFF. CDR3 DNA: TGCGCCAGCAGCCCAGGGGATTGGGATTTTATGAATGAGCAGTTCTTC. The full variable domain, completed using reference TRBV5-1 and TRBJ2-1, is KAGVTQTPRYLIKTRGQQVTLSCSPISGHRSVSWYQQTPGQGLQFLFEYFSETQRNKGNFPGRFSGRQFSNSRSEMNVSTLELGDSALYLCASSPGDWDFMNEQFFGPGTRLTVL.